These 4 T cell receptor beta chains came from one sample sequenced in a study of vaccination and CD4 T cells after COVID-19. Regarding treatment: roughly 11-day PBMC culture with coronavirus spike peptide pools or control peptides (ViraFEST assay). What these receptors recognize is not known. The study sequenced cultured CD4+ T cell DNA using the Oncomine TCR Beta short-read assay. TCRdb re-analysed the PCR reads in MiXCR, keeping a single row per CDR3 protein. The sample shows about 9,500 distinct CDR3 sequences, over 60% of them seen only once. The sequenced material came from CD4+ T cells from blood, cultured in vitro. These receptors were collected from a human donor who had recovered from COVID-19.

This clonotype came up a few times. The junction departs from the called germline gene at one end, perhaps through a read error. This chain links TRBV2 with TRBJ1-1; 8 positions agree with TRBD1. Germline values: CDR1 SNHLY, CDR2 FYNNEI. The CDR3 length is 13 residues. The CDR3: CASTLHPGTGANF. CDR3 DNA sequence: TGTGCCAGCACCTTACATCCGGGGACAGGCGCGAACTTT.

The rearrangement uses TRBV29-1 and TRBJ2-5, with 11 bases matching TRBD2. The ends lost 6 bases at V and 2 bases at J; junction bases unmatched: 2. Germline V gives CDR1 SQVTM, CDR2 ANQGSEA. The CDR3 is 13 amino acids. The DNA of the CDR3 is TGCAGCGTAAGACTAGCGGGACAAGAGACCCAGTACTTC. Translated: CSVRLAGQETQYF. The full variable domain, in which reference TRBV29-1 and TRBJ2-5 provide the parts outside the CDR3, is SAVISQKPSRDICQRGTSLTIQCQVDSQVTMMFWYRQQPGQSLTLIATANQGSEATYESGFVIDKFPISRPNLTFSTLTVSNMSPEDSSIYLCSVRLAGQETQYFGPGTRLLVL.

The chain carries TRBV10-1 and TRBJ2-7, with 8 nucleotides matching TRBD2. CDR1 and CDR2 (germline): WNHNN, SYGVQD (reference sequence). The CDR3 is made up of 16 amino acids. V shed 4 bases, J shed 2 bases, and the junction held 10 bases outside the gene matches. This CDR3 reads CASSASKRESPYEQYF. As DNA, the CDR3 is TGCGCCAGCAGTGCATCTAAGCGGGAGTCCCCCTACGAGCAGTACTTC.

The gene calls are TRBV21-1 and TRBJ2-2; TRBD1 was called by the table and not checked on the DNA. TRBV21-1 counts as a pseudogene. CDR3 length: 16 amino acids. CDR3 DNA sequence: TGTGCCAGCATTACTAAAGGCCGGGTGGACACCGGGGAGCTGTTTTTT. Translating it yields CASITKGRVDTGELFF.